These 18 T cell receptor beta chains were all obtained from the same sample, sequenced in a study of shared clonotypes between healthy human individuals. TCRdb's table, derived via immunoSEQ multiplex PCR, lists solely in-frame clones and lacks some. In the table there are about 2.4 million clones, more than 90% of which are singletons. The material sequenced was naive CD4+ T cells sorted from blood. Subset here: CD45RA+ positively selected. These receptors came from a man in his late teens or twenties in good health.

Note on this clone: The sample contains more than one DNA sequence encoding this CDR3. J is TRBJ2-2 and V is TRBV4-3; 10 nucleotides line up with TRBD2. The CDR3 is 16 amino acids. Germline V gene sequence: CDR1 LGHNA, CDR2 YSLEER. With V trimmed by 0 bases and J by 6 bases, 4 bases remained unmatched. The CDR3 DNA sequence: TGCGCCAGCAGCCAAGAAGCGGGAGGGCGCGCCGGGGAGCTGTTTTTT. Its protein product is CASSQEAGGRAGELFF.

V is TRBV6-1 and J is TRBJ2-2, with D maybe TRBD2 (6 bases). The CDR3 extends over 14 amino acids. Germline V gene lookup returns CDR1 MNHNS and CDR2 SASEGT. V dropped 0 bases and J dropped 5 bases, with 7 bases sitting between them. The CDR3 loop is CASSEAGTTGELFF. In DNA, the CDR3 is TGTGCCAGCAGTGAAGCCGGGACTACCGGGGAGCTGTTTTTT.

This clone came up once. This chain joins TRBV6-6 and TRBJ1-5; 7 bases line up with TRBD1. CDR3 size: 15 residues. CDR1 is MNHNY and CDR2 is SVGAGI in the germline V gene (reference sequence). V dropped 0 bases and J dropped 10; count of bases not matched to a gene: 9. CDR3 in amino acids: CASSYSEGGRHPQHF. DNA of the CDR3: TGTGCCAGCAGTTACTCAGAAGGGGGCAGGCATCCCCAGCATTTT.

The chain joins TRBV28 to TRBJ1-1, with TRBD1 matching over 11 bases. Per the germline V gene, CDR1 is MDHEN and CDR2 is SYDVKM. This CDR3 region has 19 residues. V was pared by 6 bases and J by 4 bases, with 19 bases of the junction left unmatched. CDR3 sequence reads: CASSRSHGQGATFGTEAFF. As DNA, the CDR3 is TGTGCCAGCAGCCGTTCTCATGGACAGGGGGCTACCTTCGGCACTGAAGCTTTCTTT.

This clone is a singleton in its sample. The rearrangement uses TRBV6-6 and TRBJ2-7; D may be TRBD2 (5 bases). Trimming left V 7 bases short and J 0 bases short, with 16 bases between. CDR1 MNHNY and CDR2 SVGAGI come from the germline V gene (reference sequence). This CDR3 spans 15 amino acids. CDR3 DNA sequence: TGTGCCAGCAACCTCTTGCCCGGGAACTCCTACGAGCAGTACTTC. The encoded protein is CASNLLPGNSYEQYF.

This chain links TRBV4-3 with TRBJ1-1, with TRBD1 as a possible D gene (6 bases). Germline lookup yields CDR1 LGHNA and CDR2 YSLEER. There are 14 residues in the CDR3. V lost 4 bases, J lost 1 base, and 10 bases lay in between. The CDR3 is CASSPRGANTEAFF. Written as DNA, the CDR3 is TGCGCCAGCAGCCCCCGGGGGGCGAACACTGAAGCTTTCTTT.

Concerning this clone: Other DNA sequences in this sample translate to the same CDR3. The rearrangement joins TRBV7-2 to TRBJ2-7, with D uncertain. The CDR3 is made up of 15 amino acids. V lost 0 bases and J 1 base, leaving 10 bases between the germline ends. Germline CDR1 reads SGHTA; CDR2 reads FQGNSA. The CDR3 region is CASSLASGLSYEQYF. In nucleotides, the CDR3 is TGTGCCAGCAGCTTAGCTAGTGGGTTATCCTACGAGCAGTACTTC.

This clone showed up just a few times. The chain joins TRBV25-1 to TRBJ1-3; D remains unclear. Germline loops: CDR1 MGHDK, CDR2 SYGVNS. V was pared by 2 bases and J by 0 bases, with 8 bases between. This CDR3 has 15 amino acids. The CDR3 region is CASSERWGSGNTIYF. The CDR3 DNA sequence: TGTGCCAGCAGTGAACGATGGGGCTCTGGAAACACCATATATTTT.

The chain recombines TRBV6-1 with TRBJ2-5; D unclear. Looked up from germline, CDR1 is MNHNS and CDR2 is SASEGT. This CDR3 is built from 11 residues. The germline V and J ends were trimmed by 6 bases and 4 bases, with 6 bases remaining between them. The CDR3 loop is CASRIIETQYF. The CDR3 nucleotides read TGTGCCAGCAGGATAATAGAGACCCAGTACTTC.

Written as DNA, the CDR3 is TGTGCCAGCAAATCACCCAGGACGGGATCACCCCTCCACTTT. Amino acid sequence: CASKSPRTGSPLHF. The V gene is TRBV6-1, the J gene TRBJ1-6; D remains ambiguous. Germline CDR1 and CDR2: MNHNS and SASEGT. This CDR3 has 14 amino acids. V shed 7 bases and J shed 10 bases, with 17 bases lying between them.

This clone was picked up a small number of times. This CDR3 is CASRGWGTNQPQHF. The CDR3 DNA reads as TGTGCCAGCAGAGGGTGGGGGACCAATCAGCCCCAGCATTTT. This chain uses TRBV5-6 with TRBJ1-5; D perhaps matches TRBD1 (5 bases). In germline, CDR1 is SGHDT, CDR2 YYEEEE. Trimming stripped 5 bases from V and 3 bases from J, with 12 bases between. This CDR3 has 14 residues.

CDR3 sequence: CASSYSRGSGSFPLDEQYF. Here the CDR3 DNA reads TGTGCCAGCAGTTACTCTCGTGGTAGCGGGAGCTTCCCCTTGGACGAGCAGTACTTC. The chain is built from TRBV2 and TRBJ2-7; 9 bases line up with TRBD2. CDR3 length: 19 residues. V trimming: 5 bases; J trimming: 5 bases; junction bases outside the gene matches: 22. Germline V CDR1 and CDR2: SNHLY, FYNNEI.

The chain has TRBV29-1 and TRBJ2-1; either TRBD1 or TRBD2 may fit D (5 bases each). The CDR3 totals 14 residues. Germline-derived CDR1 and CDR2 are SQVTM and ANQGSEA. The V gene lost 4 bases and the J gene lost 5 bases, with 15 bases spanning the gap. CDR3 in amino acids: CSVGTPGRNNEQFF. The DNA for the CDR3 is TGCAGCGTTGGGACCCCGGGACGGAACAATGAGCAGTTCTTC.

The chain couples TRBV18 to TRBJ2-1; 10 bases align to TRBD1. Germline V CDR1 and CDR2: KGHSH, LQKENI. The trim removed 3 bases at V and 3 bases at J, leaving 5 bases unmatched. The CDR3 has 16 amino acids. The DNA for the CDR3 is TGTGCCAGCTCACCGGGGACAGGGGAAATCTACAATGAGCAGTTCTTC. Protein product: CASSPGTGEIYNEQFF.

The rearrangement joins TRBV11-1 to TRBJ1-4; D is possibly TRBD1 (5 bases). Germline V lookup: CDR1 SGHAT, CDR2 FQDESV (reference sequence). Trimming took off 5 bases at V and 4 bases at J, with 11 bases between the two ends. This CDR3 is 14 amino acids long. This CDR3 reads CASSARGLNEKLFF. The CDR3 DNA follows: TGTGCCAGCAGCGCCCGGGGCCTTAATGAAAAACTGTTTTTT.

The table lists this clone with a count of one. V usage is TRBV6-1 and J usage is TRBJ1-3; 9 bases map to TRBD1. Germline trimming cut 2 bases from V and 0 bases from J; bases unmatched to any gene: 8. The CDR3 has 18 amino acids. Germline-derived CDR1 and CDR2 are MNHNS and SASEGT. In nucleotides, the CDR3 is TGTGCCAGCAGTGAATTCGGGACAGGGACCTCCTCTGGAAACACCATATATTTT. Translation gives CASSEFGTGTSSGNTIYF.

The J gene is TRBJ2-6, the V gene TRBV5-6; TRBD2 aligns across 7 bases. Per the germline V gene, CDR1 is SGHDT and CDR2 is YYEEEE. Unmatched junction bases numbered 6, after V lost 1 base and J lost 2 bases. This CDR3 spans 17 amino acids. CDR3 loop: CASSLPGGSPGANVLTF. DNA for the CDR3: TGTGCCAGCAGCTTGCCGGGAGGATCCCCTGGGGCCAACGTCCTGACTTTC.

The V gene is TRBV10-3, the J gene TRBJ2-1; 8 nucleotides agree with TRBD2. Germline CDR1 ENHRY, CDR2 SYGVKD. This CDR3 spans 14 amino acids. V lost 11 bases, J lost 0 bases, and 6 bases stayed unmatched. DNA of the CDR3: TGTGCCTCCGCAAGCGGGAGCTCCTACAATGAGCAGTTCTTC. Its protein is CASASGSSYNEQFF.